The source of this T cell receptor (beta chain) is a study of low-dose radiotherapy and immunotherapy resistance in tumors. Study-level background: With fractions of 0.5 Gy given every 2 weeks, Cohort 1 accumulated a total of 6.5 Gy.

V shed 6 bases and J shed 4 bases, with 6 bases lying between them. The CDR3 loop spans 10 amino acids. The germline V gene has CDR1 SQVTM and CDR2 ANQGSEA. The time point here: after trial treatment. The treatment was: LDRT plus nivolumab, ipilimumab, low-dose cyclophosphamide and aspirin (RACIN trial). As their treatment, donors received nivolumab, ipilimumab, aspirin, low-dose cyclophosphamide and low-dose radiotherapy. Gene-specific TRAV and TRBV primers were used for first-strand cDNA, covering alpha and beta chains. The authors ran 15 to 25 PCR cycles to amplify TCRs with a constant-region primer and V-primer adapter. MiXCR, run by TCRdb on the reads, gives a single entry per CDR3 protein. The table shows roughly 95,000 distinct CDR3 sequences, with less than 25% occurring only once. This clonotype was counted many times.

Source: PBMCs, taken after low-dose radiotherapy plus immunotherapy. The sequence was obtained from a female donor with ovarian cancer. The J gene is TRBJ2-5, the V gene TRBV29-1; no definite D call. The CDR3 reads CSVLVETQYF. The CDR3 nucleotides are TGCAGCGTCCTCGTAGAGACCCAGTACTTC.